This T cell receptor beta chain is from a study of OX40 agonist ivuxolimab in advanced cancers. Profiling relied on immunoSEQ multiplex PCR, and the TCRdb table lists in-frame clones only, not all of them. The sample holds under 65,000 clones; approximately 90% are singletons and the top ten take approximately 0.44%. Study-level findings and limits: Clonal expansion among partial responders at 0.1-3.0 mg/kg ranked near the lowest. The CD4+ and CD8+ T cells in the blood had expanded clonally by week 6 at 0.1 to 3.0 mg/kg.

Of note for this clone: Its antigen is unidentified.

J lost 7 bases, V lost 0 bases, and 8 bases had no gene match. From germline, CDR1 is MNHEY and CDR2 SVGAGI. The CDR3 spans 16 residues. Cycle 7 day 1, cycle 4 day 1, and baseline were the timepoints at which blood was sampled. The genes are TRBV6-5 and TRBJ1-2; the match to TRBD1 covers 10 bases. The sequenced sample was CD4+ or CD8+ T cells sorted from blood, obtained in a trial of the OX40 agonist ivuxolimab. This sequence originates from an adult with an advanced solid tumor such as melanoma, head and neck, liver or kidney cancer. For the CDR3, the DNA is TGTGCCAGCAGTTACTCACGGACAGGGGGGCTAAGTGGCTACACCTTC. Residues: CASSYSRTGGLSGYTF.